Each of the 23 T cell receptor beta chains below was sequenced from the same sample in a study of breast tumors, draining lymph nodes, adjacent tissues. Samples came from axillary lymph nodes draining the breast cancer. In TCRdb, the multiplex PCR reads were re-called with MiXCR into one record per CDR3 protein. The data hold 190,000 or so distinct CDR3 sequences, with around a third observed a single time. Sequencing input: axillary lymph node tissue. The source is a female donor with breast cancer. Some clones in this sample may be carry-over from other donors' samples.

This clonotype appeared a few times. The junction does not match germline at one end; this may be a read error. This chain joins TRBV4-1 and TRBJ1-6; TRBD1 matches at 10 bases. This CDR3 has 14 residues. The germline gives CDR1 MGHRA, CDR2 YSYEKL. CDR3 sequence reads: CASSQGQGGSPLHF. CDR3 in DNA: TGCGCCAGCAGTCAAGGACAGGGGGGATCACCCCTCCACTTT.

As regards this clonotype: A read error may explain this, as a much larger clone is one base away. The J gene is TRBJ2-1, the V gene TRBV14, with 9 bases that match TRBD2. Germline V gives CDR1 SGHDN, CDR2 FVKESK. The CDR3 spans 15 residues. The CDR3, as DNA: TGTGCCAGCAGCGGCCGCGGGGGGGGATACAATGAGCCGTTCTTC. It is translated as CASSGRGGGYNEPFF.

In regard to this clonotype: A single base separates this from a much larger clone, so it may be a read error. This chain uses TRBV7-3 with TRBJ2-6; the D gene is possibly TRBD1 (5 bases). Germline CDR1 reads SGHTA; CDR2 reads FQGTGA. The CDR3 sequence is 15 residues long. The CDR3 is CASSLDGSGANVLPF. CDR3 in DNA: TGTGCCAGCAGCCTAGACGGGTCTGGGGCCAACGTCCTGCCTTTC.

Many counts were recorded for this clonotype. The rearrangement joins TRBV7-3 to TRBJ1-5; unclear D gene. Germline assignment: CDR1 SGHTA and CDR2 FQGTGA. Trimming removed 5 bases from V and 6 bases from J, with 11 bases in between. The CDR3 runs 13 residues. The CDR3 DNA reads as TGTGCCAGCAGCCTTCAGGAGGGTCAGCCCCAGCATTTT. Amino acid sequence: CASSLQEGQPQHF.

The chain uses TRBV7-9 and TRBJ1-2; 8 nucleotides line up with TRBD1. Germline loops: CDR1 SEHNR, CDR2 FQNEAQ (reference sequence). The CDR3 consists of 14 residues. V was clipped by 4 bases and J by 6 bases; unmatched bases: 7. CDR3 amino acids: CASSSGRGRDGYTF. The CDR3 DNA follows: TGTGCCAGCAGCTCTGGCAGGGGGCGGGATGGCTACACCTTC.

A word on this clonotype: A much more abundant neighbour one base away suggests this may be a read error. The rearrangement links TRBV3-2 to TRBJ1-6; TRBD1 is taken as the D call from the table, unchecked against the DNA. TRBV3-2 is an annotated pseudogene. This CDR3 is built from 20 residues. In DNA form, the CDR3 reads TGTGCCAGCAGCCAAAAGCCATTGACAGGGGGCGCTCCCTATGATTCACCCCTCCACTTT. Translated, it gives CASSQKPLTGGAPYDSPLHF.

This clonotype was detected ten times or more. The chain joins TRBV5-1 to TRBJ2-2, with TRBD2 matching over 8 bases. The CDR3 covers 17 residues. The V and J ends lost 0 bases and 0 bases, in that order; junction bases with no gene match: 4. The germline CDR1 and CDR2 sequences are SGHRS and YFSETQ. The CDR3 sequence is CASSLDSGVANTGELFF. The CDR3, as DNA: TGCGCCAGCAGCTTGGATAGCGGGGTTGCGAACACCGGGGAGCTGTTTTTT.

This clonotype was recorded at least ten times. V is TRBV6-5 and J is TRBJ1-5, with a possible D match to TRBD1 (5 bases). From germline, CDR1 is MNHEY and CDR2 SVGAGI. This CDR3 spans 13 amino acids. Trimming removed 2 bases at V and 6 bases at J, with 8 bases between. In DNA form, the CDR3 reads TGTGCCAGCAGTTACCAGGGAAGTCAGCCCCAGCATTTT. As protein: CASSYQGSQPQHF.

This clonotype was detected ten times or more. The chain combines TRBV3-1 with TRBJ2-5, with D hard to call. V lost 2 bases, J lost 0 bases, and 1 base lay in between. Per germline, CDR1 LGHDT and CDR2 YNNKEL (reference sequence). The CDR3 covers 12 residues. For the CDR3, the DNA is TGTGCCAGCAGCCAATACCAAGAGACCCAGTACTTC. Amino acid sequence: CASSQYQETQYF.

CDR3 nucleotide sequence: TGTGCCTGGACTAGCGGCACAGGGCTTGGCTACACCTTC. Its translation: CAWTSGTGLGYTF. The chain has TRBV30 and TRBJ1-2; D perhaps matches TRBD1 (6 bases). The CDR3 has 13 amino acids. The germline V gene has CDR1 GTSNPN and CDR2 SVGIG (reference sequence). The ends were cut back, 4 bases at V and 7 bases at J, with 16 bases in the middle.

The V gene is TRBV29-1, the J gene TRBJ1-2; 11 bases are a match to TRBD1. The CDR3 spans 13 residues. V lost 6 bases and J lost 8; bases outside the gene matches: 8. CDR1 and CDR2 (germline): SQVTM, ANQGSEA. CDR3: CSVLHRDRGGYTF. DNA for the CDR3: TGCAGCGTCTTACACCGGGACAGGGGGGGCTACACCTTC.

The rearrangement joins TRBV18 to TRBJ2-4; D is uncertain. This CDR3 has 15 amino acids. The germline CDR1 and CDR2 sequences are KGHSH and LQKENI. Between the trimmed V and J ends, which lost 0 bases and 3 bases, there was a span of 9 bases. For the CDR3, the DNA is TGTGCCAGCTCACCACCGGACCGCTACAAAAACATTCAGTACTTC. Translation: CASSPPDRYKNIQYF. Supplemented by reference TRBV18 and TRBJ2-4, the full variable domain reads NAGVMQNPRHLVRRRGQEARLRCSPMKGHSHVYWYRQLPEEGLKFMVYLQKENIIDESGMPKERFSAEFPKEGPSILRIQQVVRGDSAAYFCASSPPDRYKNIQYFGAGTRLSVL.

The chain combines TRBV6-7 with TRBJ1-6; TRBD1 agrees at 9 bases. TRBV6-7 is reported as an ORF; its role is uncertain. The CDR3 is 15 residues long. The V and J ends lost 7 bases and 9 bases, in that order; junction bases with no gene match: 10. The chain's CDR3 is CASTHAGTGISPLHF. The CDR3 bases are TGTGCCAGCACTCACGCCGGGACAGGGATTTCACCCCTCCACTTT.

Turning to this clonotype: It may be a read error: a sequence one base away is much more abundant. The J gene is TRBJ2-7, the V gene TRBV28; 8 nucleotides align to TRBD1. Germline V CDR1 and CDR2: MDHEN, SYDVKM. The CDR3 runs 12 residues. V was clipped by 11 bases and J by 2 bases; unmatched bases: 5. The DNA of the CDR3 is TGTGCCTCCCCGACAGGGGCCTACGAGCAGTACTTC. It encodes CASPTGAYEQYF.

This clonotype was counted ten times or more. The V and J genes are TRBV7-2 and TRBJ1-5; TRBD1 aligns across 7 bases. Germline CDR1 and CDR2: SGHTA and FQGNSA. The CDR3 is made up of 16 amino acids. Trimming took 3 bases from V and 0 from J; bases not matched to a gene: 5. The chain's CDR3 is CASSFTGALSNQPQHF. The CDR3 DNA reads TGTGCCAGCAGCTTCACAGGGGCCCTTAGCAATCAGCCCCAGCATTTT. Full variable domain (missing parts from reference TRBV7-2 and TRBJ1-5): GAGVSQSPSNKVTEKGKDVELRCDPISGHTALYWYRQSLGQGLEFLIYFQGNSAPDKSGLPSDRFSAERTGGSVSTLTIQRTQQEDSAVYLCASSFTGALSNQPQHFGDGTRLSIL.

By proportion, this clonotype is medium-sized. The chain employs TRBV6-5 and TRBJ1-5; no definite D call. CDR1 and CDR2 (germline): MNHEY, SVGAGI. Trimming removed 6 bases at V and 3 bases at J, with 12 bases between. This CDR3 spans 14 amino acids. CDR3 residues: CASRKDGPNQPQHF. Here the CDR3 DNA reads TGTGCCAGCAGAAAGGACGGTCCCAATCAGCCCCAGCATTTT.

This clonotype was counted ten times or more. V usage is TRBV5-1 and J usage is TRBJ2-5, with 7 bases aligning to TRBD1. Unmatched junction bases numbered 11, after V lost 5 bases and J lost 4 bases. Germline V CDR1 and CDR2: SGHRS, YFSETQ. The CDR3 consists of 15 residues. The CDR3 spells CASRFQTGRVETQYF. The CDR3 DNA reads as TGCGCCAGCAGATTCCAGACAGGGCGGGTAGAGACCCAGTACTTC.

This chain joins TRBV20-1 and TRBJ1-2, with no clear D. The length of the CDR3 is 12 residues. V lost 6 bases to trimming and J lost 4 bases, with 12 bases between them. Germline V lookup: CDR1 DFQATT, CDR2 SNEGSKA (reference sequence). The CDR3: CSAVTTPYGYTF. The CDR3 region has the DNA TGCAGTGCAGTGACAACCCCCTATGGCTACACCTTC.

Many counts were recorded for this clonotype. The rearrangement joins TRBV28 to TRBJ1-3; the match to TRBD1 covers 8 bases. The CDR3 is made up of 17 amino acids. J was trimmed by 4 bases and V by 7 bases; bases with no gene match: 15. Germline V gene lookup returns CDR1 MDHEN and CDR2 SYDVKM. The CDR3 DNA sequence: TGTGCCAGCATTGGGGTGGCAGGGGGCTCGAAGGGAAACACCATATATTTT. Protein: CASIGVAGGSKGNTIYF.

This clonotype was seen at least ten times. The chain is built from TRBV18 and TRBJ1-5, with D possibly TRBD1 on 6 matching bases. Germline CDR1 reads KGHSH; CDR2 reads LQKENI. V was clipped by 0 bases and J by 6 bases, with 15 bases between them. This CDR3 has 16 amino acids. CDR3: CASSPPGRRGGQPQHF. CDR3 DNA sequence: TGTGCCAGCTCACCACCAGGGCGCAGGGGAGGTCAGCCCCAGCATTTT.

The rearrangement links TRBV6-1 to TRBJ1-2, with a tentative D call TRBD1 (5 bases). This CDR3 is built from 14 residues. Trimming removed 6 bases at V and 4 bases at J, with 15 bases between. Germline V gene data show CDR1 as MNHNS and CDR2 as SASEGT. The CDR3 sequence is CASRHPWRGYGYTF. CDR3 bases: TGTGCCAGCAGGCACCCCTGGAGGGGCTATGGCTACACCTTC.

The chain uses TRBV7-9 and TRBJ2-1, with 14 bases that match TRBD2. CDR1 SEHNR and CDR2 FQNEAQ come from the germline V gene (reference sequence). The V segment lost 6 bases and the J segment 9 bases; nucleotides outside the gene matches: 22. The length of the CDR3 is 20 residues. CDR3 bases: TGTGCCAGCAGTTCTGGCCGGGACAGACTAGCGGGAGGGGATAGTGGTGAGCAGTTCTTC. This sequence encodes CASSSGRDRLAGGDSGEQFF.

This clonotype occurred many times. The rearrangement uses TRBV9 and TRBJ2-6; D ambiguous. V gave up 8 bases and J gave up 2 bases, with 11 bases separating them. The CDR3 consists of 14 residues. Germline V CDR1 and CDR2: SGDLS, YYNGEE. Here the CDR3 reads CARAGIAGANVLTF. In nucleotides, the CDR3 is TGTGCCAGAGCTGGGATCGCTGGGGCCAACGTCCTGACTTTC.